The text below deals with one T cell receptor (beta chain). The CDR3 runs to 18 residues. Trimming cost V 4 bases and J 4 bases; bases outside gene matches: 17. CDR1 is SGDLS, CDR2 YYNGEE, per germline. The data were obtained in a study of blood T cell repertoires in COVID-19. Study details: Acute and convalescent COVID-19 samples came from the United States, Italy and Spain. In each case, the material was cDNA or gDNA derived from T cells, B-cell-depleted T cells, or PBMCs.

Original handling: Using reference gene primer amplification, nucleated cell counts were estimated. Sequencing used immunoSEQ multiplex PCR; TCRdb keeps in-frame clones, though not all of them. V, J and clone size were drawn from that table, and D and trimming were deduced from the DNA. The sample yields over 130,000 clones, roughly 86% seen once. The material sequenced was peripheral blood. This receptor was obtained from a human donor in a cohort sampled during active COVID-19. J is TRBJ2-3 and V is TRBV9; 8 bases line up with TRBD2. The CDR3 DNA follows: TGTGCCAGCAGCACTAGCGGATATCCTGGAGTTGCCGCAGATACGCAGTATTTT. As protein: CASSTSGYPGVAADTQYF.